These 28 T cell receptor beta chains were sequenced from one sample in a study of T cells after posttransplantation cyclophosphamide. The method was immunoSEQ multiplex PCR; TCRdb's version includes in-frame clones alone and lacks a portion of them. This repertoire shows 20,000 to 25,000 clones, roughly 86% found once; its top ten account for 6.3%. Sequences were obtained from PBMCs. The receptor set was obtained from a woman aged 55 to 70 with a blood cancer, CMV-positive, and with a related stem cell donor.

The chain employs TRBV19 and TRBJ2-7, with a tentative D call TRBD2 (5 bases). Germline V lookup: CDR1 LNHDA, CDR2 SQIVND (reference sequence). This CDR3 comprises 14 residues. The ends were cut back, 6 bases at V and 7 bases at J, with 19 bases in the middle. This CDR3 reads CASSLTGIVEEQYF. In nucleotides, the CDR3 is TGTGCCAGTAGCCTGACGGGGATAGTAGAAGAGCAGTACTTC. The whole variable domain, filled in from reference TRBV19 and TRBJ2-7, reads DGGITQSPKYLFRKEGQNVTLSCEQNLNHDAMYWYRQDPGQGLRLIYYSQIVNDFQKGDIAEGYSVSREKKESFPLTVTSAQKNPTAFYLCASSLTGIVEEQYFGPGTRLTVT.

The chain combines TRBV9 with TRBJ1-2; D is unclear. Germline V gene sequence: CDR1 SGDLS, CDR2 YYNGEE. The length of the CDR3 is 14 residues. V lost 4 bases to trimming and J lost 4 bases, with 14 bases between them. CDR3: CASSRSRDRYGYTF. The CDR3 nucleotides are TGTGCCAGCAGCCGATCCCGGGATCGCTATGGCTACACCTTC. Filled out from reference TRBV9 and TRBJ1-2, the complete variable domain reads DSGVTQTPKHLITATGQRVTLRCSPRSGDLSVYWYQQSLDQGLQFLIQYYNGEERAKGNILERFSAQQFPDLHSELNLSSLELGDSALYFCASSRSRDRYGYTFGSGTRLTVV.

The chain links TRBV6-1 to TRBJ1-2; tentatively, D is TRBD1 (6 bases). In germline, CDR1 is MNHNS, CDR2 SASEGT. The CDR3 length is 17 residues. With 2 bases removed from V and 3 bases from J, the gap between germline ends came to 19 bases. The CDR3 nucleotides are TGTGCCAGCAGTGAAATTCCGGGACACCTCTCCGACTATGGCTACACCTTC. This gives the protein CASSEIPGHLSDYGYTF.

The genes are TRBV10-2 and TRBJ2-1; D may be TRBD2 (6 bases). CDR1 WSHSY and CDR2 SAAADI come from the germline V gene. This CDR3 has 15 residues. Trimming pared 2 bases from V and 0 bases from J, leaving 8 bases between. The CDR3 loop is CASSELARSYNEQFF. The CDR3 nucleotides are TGCGCCAGCAGTGAGCTAGCGCGCTCCTACAATGAGCAGTTCTTC.

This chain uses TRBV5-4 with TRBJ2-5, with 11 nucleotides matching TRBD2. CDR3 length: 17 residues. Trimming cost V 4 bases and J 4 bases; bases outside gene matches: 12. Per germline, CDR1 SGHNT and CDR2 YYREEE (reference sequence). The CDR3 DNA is TGTGCCAGCAGCCGCGGACATACTAGCGGGAGCAGAGAGACCCAGTACTTC. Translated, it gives CASSRGHTSGSRETQYF.

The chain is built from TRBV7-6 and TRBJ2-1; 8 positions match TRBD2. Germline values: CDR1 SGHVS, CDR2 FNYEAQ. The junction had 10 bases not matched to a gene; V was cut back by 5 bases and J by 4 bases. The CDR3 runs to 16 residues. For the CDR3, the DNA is TGTGCCAGCAGCACCCAGGGCGGGAGGACTTACAATGAGCAGTTCTTC. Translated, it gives CASSTQGGRTYNEQFF.

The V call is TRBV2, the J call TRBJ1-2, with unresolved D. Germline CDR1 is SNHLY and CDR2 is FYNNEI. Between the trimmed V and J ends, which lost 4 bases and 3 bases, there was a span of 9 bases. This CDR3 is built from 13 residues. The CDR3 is CASSVRRDYGYTF. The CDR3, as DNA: TGTGCCAGCAGTGTGAGACGGGACTATGGCTACACCTTC.

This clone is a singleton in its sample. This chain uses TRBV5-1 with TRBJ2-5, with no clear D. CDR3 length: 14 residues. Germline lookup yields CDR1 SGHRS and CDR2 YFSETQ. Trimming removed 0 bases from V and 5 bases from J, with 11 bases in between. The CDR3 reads CASSLEQPRETQYF. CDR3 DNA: TGCGCCAGCAGCTTGGAGCAGCCCAGGGAGACCCAGTACTTC.

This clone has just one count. The CDR3 bases are TGTGCCAGCAGCCCCACAGGGGGCCGGAATCAGCCCCAGCATTTT. Its protein product is CASSPTGGRNQPQHF. The chain uses TRBV7-9 and TRBJ1-5; 9 positions match TRBD1. This CDR3 comprises 15 residues. From germline, CDR1 is SEHNR and CDR2 FQNEAQ (reference sequence). J was trimmed by 4 bases and V by 5 bases; bases with no gene match: 6. Full variable domain (outside the CDR3, taken from reference TRBV7-9 and TRBJ1-5): DTGVSQNPRHKITKRGQNVTFRCDPISEHNRLYWYRQTLGQGPEFLTYFQNEAQLEKSRLLSDRFSAERPKGSFSTLEIQRTEQGDSAMYLCASSPTGGRNQPQHFGDGTRLSIL.

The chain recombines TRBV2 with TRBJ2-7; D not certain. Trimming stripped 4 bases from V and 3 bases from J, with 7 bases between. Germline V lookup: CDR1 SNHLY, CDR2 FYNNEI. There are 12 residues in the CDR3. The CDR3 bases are TGTGCCAGCAGTGCCTCCGGCTACGAGCAGTACTTC. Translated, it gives CASSASGYEQYF. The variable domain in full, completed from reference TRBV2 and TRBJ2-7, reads EPEVTQTPSHQVTQMGQEVILRCVPISNHLYFYWYRQILGQKVEFLVSFYNNEISEKSEIFDDQFSVERPDGSNFTLKIRSTKLEDSAMYFCASSASGYEQYFGPGTRLTVT.

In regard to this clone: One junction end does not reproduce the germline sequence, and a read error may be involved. CDR3 sequence reads: CVSSVGPVAGQPQHF. In DNA form, the CDR3 reads TGTGTCAGCAGCGTAGGGCCAGTCGCGGGTCAGCCCCAGCATTTT. The chain has TRBV9 and TRBJ1-5, with no clear D. The CDR3 spans 15 residues. Germline V gene sequence: CDR1 SGDLS, CDR2 YYNGEE. Supplemented by reference TRBV9 and TRBJ1-5, the full variable domain reads DSGVTQTPKHLITATGQRVTLRCSPRSGDLSVYWYQQSLDQGLQFLIQYYNGEERAKGNILERFSAQQFPDLHSELNLSSLELGDSALYFCVSSVGPVAGQPQHFGDGTRLSIL.

In nucleotides, the CDR3 is TGTGCCAGCAGCTTGGCCGGGGGTTCAGGAAACACCATATATTTT. As protein: CASSLAGGSGNTIYF. The rearrangement joins TRBV5-6 to TRBJ1-3; possibly TRBD1 for D (5 bases). In germline, CDR1 is SGHDT, CDR2 YYEEEE. The CDR3 is 15 residues long. With 0 bases removed from V and 4 bases from J, the gap between germline ends came to 11 bases.

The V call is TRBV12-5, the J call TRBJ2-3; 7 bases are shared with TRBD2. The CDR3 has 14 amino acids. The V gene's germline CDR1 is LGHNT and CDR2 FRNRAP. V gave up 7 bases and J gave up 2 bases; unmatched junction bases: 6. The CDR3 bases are TGTGCTAGTGCCATCCTAGCGGTCACAGATACGCAGTATTTT. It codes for CASAILAVTDTQYF.

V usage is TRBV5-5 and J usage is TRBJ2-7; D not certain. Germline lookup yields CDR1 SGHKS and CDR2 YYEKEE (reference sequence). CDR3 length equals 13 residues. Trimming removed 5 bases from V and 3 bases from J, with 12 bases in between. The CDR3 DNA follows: TGTGCCAGCAGTCCCCCGGGTTTCTACGAGCAGTACTTC. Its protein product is CASSPPGFYEQYF.

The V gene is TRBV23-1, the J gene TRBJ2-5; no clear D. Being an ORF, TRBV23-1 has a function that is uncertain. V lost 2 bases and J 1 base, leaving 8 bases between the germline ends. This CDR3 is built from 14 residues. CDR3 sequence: CASSQQVFQETQYF. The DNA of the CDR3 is TGCGCCAGCAGTCAACAGGTTTTCCAAGAGACCCAGTACTTC.

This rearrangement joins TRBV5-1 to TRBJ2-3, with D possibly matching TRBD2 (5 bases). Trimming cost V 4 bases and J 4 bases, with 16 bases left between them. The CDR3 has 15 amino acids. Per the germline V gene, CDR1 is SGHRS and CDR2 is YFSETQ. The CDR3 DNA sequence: TGCGCCAGCAGCCCCGGGGTGCGGCGGGCAGATACGCAGTATTTT. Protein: CASSPGVRRADTQYF.

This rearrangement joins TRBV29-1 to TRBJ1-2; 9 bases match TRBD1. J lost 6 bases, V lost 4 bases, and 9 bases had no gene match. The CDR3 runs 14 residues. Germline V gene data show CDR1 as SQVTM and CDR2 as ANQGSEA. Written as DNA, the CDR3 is TGCAGCGTTGTAGGCGGACAGGGGTGGGATGGCTACACCTTC. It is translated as CSVVGGQGWDGYTF.

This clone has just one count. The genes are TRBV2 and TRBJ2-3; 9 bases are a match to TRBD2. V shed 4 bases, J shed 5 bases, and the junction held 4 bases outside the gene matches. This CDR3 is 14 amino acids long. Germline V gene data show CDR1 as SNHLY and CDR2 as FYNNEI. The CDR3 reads CASSGGRAGDTQYF. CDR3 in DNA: TGTGCCAGCAGTGGCGGGAGGGCCGGAGATACGCAGTATTTT.

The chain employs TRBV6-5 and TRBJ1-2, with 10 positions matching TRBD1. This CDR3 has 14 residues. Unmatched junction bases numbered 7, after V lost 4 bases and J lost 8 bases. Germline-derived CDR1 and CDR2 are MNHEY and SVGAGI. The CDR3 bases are TGTGCCAGCAGTTCGCGACAGGGGGCAGCGGGCTACACCTTC. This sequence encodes CASSSRQGAAGYTF.

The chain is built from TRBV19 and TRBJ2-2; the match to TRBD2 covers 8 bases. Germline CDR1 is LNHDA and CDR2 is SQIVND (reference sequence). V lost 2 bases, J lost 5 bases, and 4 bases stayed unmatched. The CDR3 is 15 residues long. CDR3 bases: TGTGCCAGTAGTATAACAGCGGGAGCGACCGGGGAGCTGTTTTTT. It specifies CASSITAGATGELFF.

CDR3 sequence: CASSYTAPNEQFF. The CDR3 DNA reads as TGTGCCAGCAGTTACACAGCTCCCAATGAGCAGTTCTTC. This rearrangement joins TRBV6-6 to TRBJ2-1; D uncertain. The CDR3 extends over 13 amino acids. V was clipped by 2 bases and J by 6 bases, with 8 bases between them. CDR1 is MNHNY and CDR2 is SVGAGI in the germline V gene (reference sequence).

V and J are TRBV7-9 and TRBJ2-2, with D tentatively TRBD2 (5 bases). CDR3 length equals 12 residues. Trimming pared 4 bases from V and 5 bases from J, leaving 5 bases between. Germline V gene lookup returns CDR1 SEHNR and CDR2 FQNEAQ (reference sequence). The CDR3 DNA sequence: TGTGCCAGCAGCTCGGGGACCGGGGAGCTGTTTTTT. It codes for CASSSGTGELFF.

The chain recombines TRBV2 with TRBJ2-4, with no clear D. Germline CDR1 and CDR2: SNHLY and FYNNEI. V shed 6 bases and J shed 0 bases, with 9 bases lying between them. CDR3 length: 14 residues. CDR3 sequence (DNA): TGTGCCAGCAGAAAGACGGGAGCCAAAAACATTCAGTACTTC. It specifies CASRKTGAKNIQYF.

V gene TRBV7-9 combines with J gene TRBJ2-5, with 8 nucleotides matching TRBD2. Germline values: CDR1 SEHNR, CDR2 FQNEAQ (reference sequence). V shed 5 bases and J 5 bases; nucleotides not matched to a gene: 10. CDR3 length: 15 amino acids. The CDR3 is CASSPGGGFGETQYF. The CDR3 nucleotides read TGTGCCAGCAGCCCCGGGGGGGGTTTCGGGGAGACCCAGTACTTC.

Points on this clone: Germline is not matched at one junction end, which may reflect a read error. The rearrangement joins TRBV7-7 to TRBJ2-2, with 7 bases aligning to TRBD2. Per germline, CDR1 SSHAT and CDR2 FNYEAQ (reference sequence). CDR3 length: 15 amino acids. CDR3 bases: TGTGCTAGCAGCTTAGTGGCGGGAGTTTCCGGGGAGCTGTTTTTT. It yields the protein CASSLVAGVSGELFF.

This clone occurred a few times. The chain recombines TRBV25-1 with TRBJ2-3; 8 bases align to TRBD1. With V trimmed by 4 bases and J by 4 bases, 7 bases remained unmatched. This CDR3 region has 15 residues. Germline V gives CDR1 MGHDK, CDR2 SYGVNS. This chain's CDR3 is CASSGAGGNPDTQYF. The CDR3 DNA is TGTGCCAGCAGTGGGGCAGGGGGCAATCCAGATACGCAGTATTTT.

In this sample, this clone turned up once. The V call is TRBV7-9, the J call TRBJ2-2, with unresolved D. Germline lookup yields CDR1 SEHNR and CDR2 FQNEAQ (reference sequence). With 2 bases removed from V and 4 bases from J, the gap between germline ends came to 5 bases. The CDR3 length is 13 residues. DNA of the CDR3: TGTGCCAGCAGCTTATCCATCACCGGGGAGCTGTTTTTT. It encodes CASSLSITGELFF.

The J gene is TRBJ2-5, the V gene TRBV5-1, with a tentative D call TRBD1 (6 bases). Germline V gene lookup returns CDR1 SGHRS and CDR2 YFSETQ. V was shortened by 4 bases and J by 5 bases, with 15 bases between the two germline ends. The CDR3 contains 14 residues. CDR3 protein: CASSQNTGRETQYF. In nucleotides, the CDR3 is TGCGCCAGCAGCCAAAACACAGGGCGGGAGACCCAGTACTTC.